Below are 9 T cell receptor beta chains sequenced from a single sample in a study of T cell responses to AZD1222 COVID-19 vaccine. Libraries were prepared by immunoSEQ multiplex PCR; TCRdb keeps only in-frame clonotypes and omits some of them. The table has 100,000 or so clones, more than 75% seen once; the top ten hold roughly 4.2%. The material was peripheral blood, obtained on day 0 of MenACWY control vaccination. These receptors came from an adult in good health.

This clone was counted only a few times. The chain uses TRBV9 and TRBJ1-2, with no clear D. CDR3 size: 14 residues. Germline V gives CDR1 SGDLS, CDR2 YYNGEE. Deletions cut 4 bases from V and 3 bases from J, with 13 bases between. DNA of the CDR3: TGTGCCAGCAGCCCACACCCCAAGGACTATGGCTACACCTTC. It encodes CASSPHPKDYGYTF.

This chain uses TRBV9 with TRBJ2-3, with no clear D. This CDR3 is built from 16 residues. Germline V gene lookup returns CDR1 SGDLS and CDR2 YYNGEE. Trimming pared 4 bases from V and 5 bases from J, leaving 20 bases between. The CDR3: CASSPPRLGSEDTQYF. CDR3 bases: TGTGCCAGCAGCCCTCCCCGCCTCGGGTCGGAAGATACGCAGTATTTT.

The chain joins TRBV3-1 (or the pseudogene TRBV3-2) to TRBJ1-5, with 9 bases aligning to TRBD1. CDR1 and CDR2 from the germline V gene are LGHDT and YNNKEL (reference sequence). V dropped 2 bases and J dropped 4; count of bases not matched to a gene: 9. The CDR3 has 17 amino acids. Here the CDR3 reads CASSQPRTGEGNQPQHF. The CDR3 nucleotides are TGTGCCAGCAGCCAACCACGGACAGGGGAGGGGAATCAGCCCCAGCATTTT.

This clone was recorded only once. One end of the junction varies from germline; a read error may be responsible. The rearrangement joins TRBV6-1 to TRBJ1-4, with D possibly TRBD1 on 6 matching bases. Germline V gene sequence: CDR1 MNHNS, CDR2 SASEGT. The CDR3 runs 12 residues. The CDR3 protein is CASSEARRGAIF. The CDR3 nucleotides read TGTGCCAGCAGTGAAGCGCGTCGGGGGGCGATCTTT.

This clone was observed a few times. The chain combines TRBV19 with TRBJ1-1, with 8 bases matching TRBD1. This CDR3 has 14 residues. Germline V gives CDR1 LNHDA, CDR2 SQIVND (reference sequence). J was trimmed by 1 base and V by 7 bases; bases with no gene match: 5. CDR3 nucleotide sequence: TGTGCCAGTAACCAACAGGGGGAGAACACTGAAGCTTTCTTT. The encoded protein is CASNQQGENTEAFF.

This rearrangement joins TRBV10-3 to TRBJ1-6; 8 bases map to TRBD1. Germline V gene data show CDR1 as ENHRY and CDR2 as SYGVKD. The CDR3 loop spans 15 amino acids. V trimming: 0 bases; J trimming: 6 bases; junction bases outside the gene matches: 1. The CDR3 reads CAISESDRANSPLHF. DNA of the CDR3: TGTGCCATCAGTGAGTCGGACAGGGCTAATTCACCCCTCCACTTT.

The chain has TRBV7-9 and TRBJ1-2, with 8 bases aligning to TRBD1. The germline gives CDR1 SEHNR, CDR2 FQNEAQ (reference sequence). The CDR3 has 14 amino acids. J was trimmed by 7 bases and V by 4 bases; bases with no gene match: 8. CDR3 amino acids: CASSSRTGTAGYTF. CDR3 sequence (DNA): TGTGCCAGCAGCTCCAGGACAGGGACCGCTGGCTACACCTTC.

The chain couples TRBV14 to TRBJ2-1; no clear D. The CDR3 has 15 amino acids. Between the trimmed V and J ends, which lost 4 bases and 0 bases, there was a span of 10 bases. Germline loops: CDR1 SGHDN, CDR2 FVKESK. CDR3 nucleotide sequence: TGTGCCAGCAGCCCAGACCTTCGCTCCTACAATGAGCAGTTCTTC. Encoded protein: CASSPDLRSYNEQFF.

CDR3 nucleotide sequence: TGTGCCAGCAGTTTACCCCGGGGAGGGAGGTCAGGTGGTGAAGCTTTCTTT. Translated: CASSLPRGGRSGGEAFF. The J gene is TRBJ1-1, the V gene TRBV28; D unclear. Germline V CDR1 and CDR2: MDHEN, SYDVKM. V lost 2 bases, J lost 7 bases, and 23 bases lay in between. The CDR3 is 17 residues long.